The TCR beta chain under discussion was sequenced for a study of T-cell memory formation after mild COVID-19. Study observations and caveats: Largely, contracting CD4+ clones fell within CM and EM, and contracting CD8+ clones within EMRA. Memory sampled before infection contained some responding clones, suggesting cross-reactive memory joined. Balance between CD4 and CD8 was seen in clones contracting day 15 to 85, and a CD4+ lean was seen in later expanders.

In the case of this clonotype: The antigen is unknown.

This CDR3 region has 14 residues. V lost 4 bases and J lost 5, with 14 bases in between. Germline-derived CDR1 and CDR2 are SEHNR and FQNEAQ (reference sequence). Constant-segment primers and 5'RACE yielded cDNA libraries for TCR alpha and TCR beta, each carrying sample barcodes and UMIs. TCRdb ran MiXCR on the 5' RACE reads and lists one entry per CDR3 protein. In the table there are a few hundred thousand distinct CDR3 sequences, roughly 15% of which are singletons. The clonotype comes from a man younger than 35 who had mild COVID-19 (a few samples of this study predate the infection). Cell type and time point are not known. The specimen sequenced was PBMCs or a T cell subset sorted from them (not recorded which). This chain uses TRBV7-9 with TRBJ2-5, with unresolved D. Here the CDR3 reads CASSSASLVETQYF. CDR3 bases: TGTGCCAGCAGCTCCGCGAGCCTCGTTGAGACCCAGTACTTC.